Included here is one T cell receptor beta chain sequence, with context. The source of the sample is a study of blood T cell repertoires in COVID-19. On the study more broadly: Samples representing acute and convalescent COVID-19 were sourced from the United States, Italy and Spain. Sources were T cells, B-cell-depleted T cells, or PBMCs; the material itself was cDNA or gDNA.

Trimming took 7 bases from V and 2 from J; bases not matched to a gene: 6. The CDR3 length is 15 residues. Germline CDR1 and CDR2: MNHEY and SVGAGI. Study processing details: Quantification of nucleated cells was approximated via reference gene primer amplification. Only in-frame clones appear in the TCRdb table, and some are missing; sequencing was by immunoSEQ multiplex PCR. V and J calls and clone size follow that table, whereas D and trimming were derived from the DNA. The profile shows around 90,000 clones, approximately 86% of them singletons. The origin of this receptor is a male donor with acute or convalescent COVID-19. The specimen was peripheral blood. The rearrangement joins TRBV6-5 to TRBJ1-3; 9 nucleotides align to TRBD1. DNA of the CDR3: TGTGCCAGCACCTCGGGACAGGGTACTGGAAACACCATATATTTT. Translated: CASTSGQGTGNTIYF.